This entry describes one T cell receptor (beta chain). Relative to its sample, this clonotype is medium-sized (0.01 to 0.1%). No antigen is known for it. No clone much larger than this one lies a single base away; base qualities are absent. The library was generated by PCR. TCR sequencing of DNA from cultured CD4+ T cells used the Oncomine TCR Beta short-read assay at the Johns Hopkins FTIC core. The QIAamp micro DNA kit was used to extract genomic DNA from the cultured CD4+ T cells. Oncomine TCR Beta libraries from cultured CD4+ T cells were pooled using unique dual indexes and sequenced on an Illumina iSeq 100. The published analysis was carried out like this. Non-productive sequences were removed, and CDR3s not starting with C, not ending with F or W, or shorter than 7 amino acids were discarded. The MANAFEST web application was used to identify antigen-specific clonotypes by comparing peptide-stimulated wells against reference wells and other culture wells. An FDR below 0.05, an odds ratio above 5, and a productive frequency above 0.1% in at least two of three replicate wells were required for clones to be considered positive. A clonotype was classed as cross-reactive if the clonotype showed significant expansion both in SARS-CoV-2 spike wells and in at least one common cold coronavirus spike condition. Using R version 3.6.1, CDR3 homology was evaluated through Levenshtein distances (stringdist) along with unrooted phylogenetic trees (ape). TCRdb reprocessed the public reads (quality trimming at Q25 with fastp, clone calling with MiXCR) and kept in-frame beta chains. Entries are consolidated by CDR3 protein sequence, retaining the most common genes and DNA. TCRdb's processing, not the study's, gives the V and J calls here. The sample contains approximately 20,000 distinct CDR3 sequences, around 50% of them found a single time. The top ten clones comprise around 7.5% of the sample.

The data derive from a study of vaccination and CD4 T cells after COVID-19 (dated by TCRdb to the early 2020s). The study in broad terms: Convalescent patients had a positive SARS-CoV-2 result on nasal swab PCR, and of these patients, some 10 had mild disease and one had severe disease. In 10 COVID-19 convalescent patients and a handful of infection-naive healthy vaccine recipients, researchers compared the spike-specific CD4+ TCR repertoire from before mRNA vaccination with the repertoire from after. Control cultures used a CEFX viral epitope pool as positive control, an HIV-1 Nef peptide pool as negative control, or no peptide. The convalescent cohort included six males and four females, with two Hispanic individuals, seven Caucasians, two Asians and one multiracial person. Post-COVID blood samples from convalescent patients were collected a median of roughly 100 days after diagnosis, with a range of roughly 35 to 180 days. For stimulating the cultures, overlapping spike peptide pools were used, derived from SARS-CoV-2 as well as from the common cold coronaviruses HCoV-NL63, HCoV-OC43 and HCoV-229E. Participants received two doses of either the Pfizer-BioNTech BNT162b2 vaccine (n=8) or the Moderna mRNA-1273 vaccine (n=2). Post-vaccine blood samples were taken a median of approximately 76 days after the second vaccine dose, with a range of 14 to 241 days.

The intended sense of this specimen's treatment or condition label: approximately nine-day PBMC culture with coronavirus spike peptide pools or control peptides (ViraFEST assay). The study used the ViraFEST assay, which expanded antigen-specific T cells with peptide pools and then identified expanded clonotypes by TCR sequencing. The convalescent patients' positive SARS-CoV-2 PCR tests were from March to December 2020, which was before the Alpha, Beta and Delta variants emerged in the United States. Each well held 2.2 million or so PBMCs cultured in IMDM containing roughly 5.4% human AB serum and approximately 9.4 IU/ml IL-2, with 8.5 to 10 ug/ml peptide pools added. Half of the culture medium was replaced with fresh IL-2-containing medium on days 3 and 7. CD4+ T cells were isolated after 10 days of culture through negative selection using the EasySep CD4+ T cell isolation kit. Ficoll-Paque Plus gradient centrifugation was used to isolate PBMCs from whole blood, and the isolated PBMCs were then either used fresh or cryopreserved at -140C. In general, triplicate wells were set up for every culture condition.

The study at large found these results: The median count of SARS-CoV-2-reactive clonotypes went up from around 20 after infection to more than 30 after vaccination, although the change was not significant. Of the vaccine-specific clones found in convalescent patients, nearly all (304 of 307) were mono-reactive for SARS-CoV-2 spike instead of being cross-reactive with common cold coronaviruses. Among the post-vaccine SARS-CoV-2-reactive clones in convalescent patients, a median around 90% showed up only after vaccination, which suggests vaccine-specific priming. The study included relatively few convalescent patients and did not analyze early timepoints after natural infection.

The sequenced material came from CD4+ T cells from blood, cultured in vitro. The receptor was derived from a human donor who had recovered from COVID-19.

Here is the DNA: TGCAGTGCTAGACCGGGACAGGGAGACTATGGCTACACCTTC. This translates into CSARPGQGDYGYTF. The chain is encoded by TRBV20-1 joined to TRBJ1-2, and TRBD1 matches 9 of the central bases. Trimming takes 2 bases off V and 3 bases off J; junction bases not matched to a gene: 4. The germline V gene (reference sequence) sets CDR1 to DFQATT and CDR2 to SNEGSKA. CDR3 length: 14 amino acids, cysteine to phenylalanine. Of all the DNA, just the CDR3 is kept, 42 bases in frame from base 1.